This TCR beta chain was identified during a study of T cell repertoires in cytomegalovirus infection. General study findings and limits: Summed public TCR beta family frequency identified CMV carriers bearing the relevant HLA.

Germline lookup yields CDR1 MNHEY and CDR2 SVGEGT. Trimming cost V 6 bases and J 6 bases, with 9 bases left between them. The CDR3 totals 11 residues. Only a few counts were recorded for this clonotype. Its matching antigen is unknown. TCRdb recomputed calls from the reads with MiXCR, one row per CDR3 protein. The data hold around 530,000 distinct CDR3 sequences, with 26% observed a single time. The rearrangement joins TRBV6-2 or TRBV6-3 to TRBJ2-7; D gene uncertain. The sequencing input was PBMCs. This clonotype originated in a human donor in good health (CMV status not recorded). Some clones in this sample may be carry-over from other donors' samples. The CDR3 nucleotides read TGTGCCAGCAGCCACCTCGGCGAGCAGTACGTC. Translated: CASSHLGEQYV.